Included here is one TCR beta chain sequence, with context. This sample is part of a study of Ad26.COV2.S vaccination and SARS-CoV-2 variants. Turning to the study itself: Intramuscularly, Ad26.COV2.S was given either once or twice, 56 days apart.

Sequenced by immunoSEQ multiplex PCR; TCRdb stores in-frame clones only, minus some. This table holds hundreds of thousands of clones, 87% found once. The treatment here: around 19 received Ad26.COV2.S at low or high dose, single or two shots; about 5 received placebo; per-sample allocation not given. After the first vaccine or placebo injection, samples were drawn on day 63. Based in Boston, the donor was an adult of 18-55 years. This vaccine is an Ad26 vector that expresses the Wuhan-strain SARS-CoV-2 spike. Germline assignment: CDR1 SGHNT and CDR2 YENEEA. This CDR3 region has 14 residues. With 3 bases removed from V and 5 bases from J, the gap between germline ends came to 11 bases.

J is TRBJ2-1 and V is TRBV11-3, with a possible D match to TRBD1 (5 bases). Sample: peripheral blood, taken in a trial of Ad26.COV2.S vaccine versus placebo. The receptor comes from a person aged 18-60 years who received the Ad26.COV2.S COVID-19 vaccine or a placebo. CDR3 loop: CASSLGRANNEQFF. The CDR3 coding sequence is TGTGCCAGCAGCTTGGGCAGGGCAAACAATGAGCAGTTCTTC.